Listed below are T cell receptor beta chains from one sample, sequenced in a study of CXCR3-negative and CXCR3-positive naive CD8 T cells. From the 5' RACE reads, TCRdb lists one entry per CDR3 protein and no DNA. Recorded for this sample: 100,000 to 150,000 distinct CDR3 sequences. Sequencing input: naive CXCR3- CD8+ T cells from blood. All receptors derive from a human donor in good health. Some clones in this sample may be carry-over from other donors' samples. Each CDR3 is given with its conserved first and last residue.

v_gene	len	j_gene	CDR3aa
TRBV6-1	12	TRBJ1-1	CASSLHSRKAFF
TRBV4-1	13	TRBJ1-1	CASSQLTGPEAFF
TRBV29-1	15	TRBJ2-2	CSVEAGNTNTGELFF
TRBV7-6	15	TRBJ2-7	CASSPTSSGTYEQYF
TRBV23-1	18	TRBJ2-1	CASSQSYPVGACIGEQFF
TRBV19	12	TRBJ1-1	CASSHPGTEAFF
TRBV12-3/TRBV12-4	15	TRBJ2-7	CASSSQPQGLGEQYF
TRBV7-8	16	TRBJ2-5	CASSLRAGAFRETQYF
TRBV14	12	TRBJ2-7	CASSQDGYEQYF
TRBV12-3/TRBV12-4	16	TRBJ2-3	CASSPEGAASTDTQYF
TRBV7-9	17	TRBJ2-1	CASSLALRVPSDNEQFF
TRBV27	13	TRBJ2-2	CASSFSYTGELFF
TRBV15	16	TRBJ2-2	CATSRGVGGSTGELFF
TRBV7-3	15	TRBJ2-4	CASSSGQGTKNIQYF
TRBV7-3	17	TRBJ2-1	CASSSTSGGALGDEQFF
TRBV10-3	17	TRBJ2-7	CAISESILASVLYEQYF
TRBV6-5	16	TRBJ2-1	CASSTTERERFDEQFF
TRBV7-8	15	TRBJ1-2	CASSFHRGQDYGYTF
TRBV6-6	16	TRBJ2-1	CASSPTDRGQVNEQFF